This T cell receptor beta chain came from a study of beta chain features in type 1 diabetes. From germline, CDR1 is SGHTA and CDR2 FQGNSA. The V gene lost 1 base and the J gene lost 7 bases, with 7 bases spanning the gap. CDR3 size: 12 residues. Sequencing targeted expressed TCRB transcripts, as all isolated RNA had been reverse transcribed. The table came from immunoSEQ multiplex PCR; TCRdb's copy has only in-frame clones and leaves some out. The data hold hundreds of thousands of clones, with 13% observed a single time. Whole-study findings and limits: Among patients with Type 1 diabetes, TCRB CDR3s were moderately but significantly shorter in every one of the four CD4+ subsets.

In its sample, this clone was seen a few times. Its antigen is currently unknown. This sequence originates from a man aged 18 to 29 with type 1 diabetes. The J gene is TRBJ2-5, the V gene TRBV7-2; a weak D match, TRBD2 (5 bases). The sequencing input was naive CD4+ T cells from blood. This CDR3 reads CASSLVEGTQYF. For the CDR3, the DNA is TGTGCCAGCAGCTTAGTCGAGGGGACCCAGTACTTC.